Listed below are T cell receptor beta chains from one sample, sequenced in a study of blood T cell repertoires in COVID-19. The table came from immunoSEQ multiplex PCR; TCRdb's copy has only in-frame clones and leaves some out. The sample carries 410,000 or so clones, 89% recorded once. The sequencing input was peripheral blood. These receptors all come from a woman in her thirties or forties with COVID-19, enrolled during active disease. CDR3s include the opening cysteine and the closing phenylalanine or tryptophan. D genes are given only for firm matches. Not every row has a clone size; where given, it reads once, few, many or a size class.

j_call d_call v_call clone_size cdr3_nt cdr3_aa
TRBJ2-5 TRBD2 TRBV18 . TGTGCCAGCTCATCGACTAGCGTCATGGAGACCCAGTACTTC CASSSTSVMETQYF
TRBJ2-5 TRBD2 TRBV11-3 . TGTGCCAGCAGCTGGGGACTAGGCGAGACCCAGTACTTC CASSWGLGETQYF
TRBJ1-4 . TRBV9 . TGTGCCAGCAGCGCCCGTGCAGGGCCCTCTAATGAAAAACTGTTTTTT CASSARAGPSNEKLFF
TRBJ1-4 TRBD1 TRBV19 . TGTGCCAGTAGTTTCCGGACAGGGGCCTTGACTAATGAAAAACTGTTTTTT CASSFRTGALTNEKLFF
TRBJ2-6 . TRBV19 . TGTGCCAGTAGTAGGCGGTTCTCCTATGCCAACGTCCTGACTTTC CASSRRFSYANVLTF
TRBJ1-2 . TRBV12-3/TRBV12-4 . TGTGCCAGCAGTCCCATACCTAGGGAGGACACCTTC CASSPIPREDTF
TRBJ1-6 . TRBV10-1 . TGCGCCAGCAGTGGACACTCACCCCTCCACTTT CASSGHSPLHF
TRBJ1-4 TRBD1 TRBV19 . TGTGCCAGTAGTATGGACAGGGGCGCTAATGAAAAACTGTTTTTT CASSMDRGANEKLFF
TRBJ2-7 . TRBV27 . TGTGCCAGCAGTTTTGTGACAGAGCCCTCCTACGAGCAGTACTTC CASSFVTEPSYEQYF
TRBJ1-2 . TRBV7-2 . TGTGCCAGCAGCTTGGTTCGGGGGTATGGCTACACCTTC CASSLVRGYGYTF
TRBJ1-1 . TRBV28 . TGTGCCAGCAGTTTGGTCTCTGGGTGGGCCACTGAAGCTTTCTTT CASSLVSGWATEAFF
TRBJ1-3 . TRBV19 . TGTGCCAGTAGTAAACGACAGGGAAACACCATATATTTT CASSKRQGNTIYF
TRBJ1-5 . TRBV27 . TGTGCCAGCAGTTCCGGACAGACCAATCAGCCCCAGCATTTT CASSSGQTNQPQHF
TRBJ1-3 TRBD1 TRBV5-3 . TGTGCCAGAAGCCCCGGTCGGCAGGGGGTAGACACCATATATTTT CARSPGRQGVDTIYF
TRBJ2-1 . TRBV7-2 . TGTGCCAGCAGCTTAGTGGCTGGAGGTGAGCAGTTCTTC CASSLVAGGEQFF
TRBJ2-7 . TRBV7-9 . TGTGCCAGCAGCTCCTGGACAGAAAACTACGAGCAGTACTTC CASSSWTENYEQYF
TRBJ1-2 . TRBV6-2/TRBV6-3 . TGTGCCAGCAGTTACTCTGACATCAACTATGGCTACACCTTC CASSYSDINYGYTF
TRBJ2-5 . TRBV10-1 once TGCGCCAGCAGTGAGTCCGCCCGGGGGCAAGAGACCCAGTACTTC CASSESARGQETQYF
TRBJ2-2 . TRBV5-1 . TGCGCCAGCAGCATTCAGGGAAGCACCGGGGAGCTGTTTTTT CASSIQGSTGELFF
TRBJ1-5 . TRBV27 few TGTGCCAGCAGTTTATACGGGAGGAGCAATCAGCCCCAGCATTTT CASSLYGRSNQPQHF
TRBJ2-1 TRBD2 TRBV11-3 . TGTGCCAGCAGCTTTGGACTAGCGGACTACAATGAGCAGTTCTTC CASSFGLADYNEQFF
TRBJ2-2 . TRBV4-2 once TGTGCCAGCAGCCCTACGGGACTGACGAACACCGGGGAGCTGTTTTTT CASSPTGLTNTGELFF
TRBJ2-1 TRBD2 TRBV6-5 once TGTGCCAGCAGTTCGAGCGGGGGGACCTCCTACAATGAGCAGTTCTTC CASSSSGGTSYNEQFF
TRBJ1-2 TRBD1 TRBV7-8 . TGTGCCAGCAGCTCTCGGGACAGAGCGTCTAACTATGGCTACACCTTC CASSSRDRASNYGYTF
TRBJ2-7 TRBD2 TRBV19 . TGTGCCAGTACCTTGGGGGGGACCTACGAGCAGTACTTC CASTLGGTYEQYF
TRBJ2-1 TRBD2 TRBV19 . TGTGCCAGTAGCGCAGGGACTAGCGGCTACAATGAGCAGTTCTTC CASSAGTSGYNEQFF
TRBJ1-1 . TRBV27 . TGTGCCAGCAGTTTAGTTAGTGGTAAAGACACTGAAGCTTTCTTT CASSLVSGKDTEAFF
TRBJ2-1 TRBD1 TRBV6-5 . TGTGCCAGCAGGGACAGGGGGCTCGACAATGAGCAGTTCTTC CASRDRGLDNEQFF
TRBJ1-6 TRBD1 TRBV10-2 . TGCGCCAGCATGACAGGGGCGGAATCACCCCTCCACTTT CASMTGAESPLHF
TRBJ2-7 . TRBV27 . TGTGCCAGCAGTTTCACTGTTGAGGCCTTGGGAGTCTACGAGCAGTACTTC CASSFTVEALGVYEQYF
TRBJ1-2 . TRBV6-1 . TGTGCCAGCAGTGAAACAGACTATGGCTACACCTTC CASSETDYGYTF
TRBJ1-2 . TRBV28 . TGTGCCAGCACCGCCCTAGGACATGGCGGCTACACCTTC CASTALGHGGYTF
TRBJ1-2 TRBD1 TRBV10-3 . TGTGCCATCAGCCTGGGACAGGACTATGGCTACACCTTC CAISLGQDYGYTF
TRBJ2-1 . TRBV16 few TGTGCCAGCAGCCAAGGGGACTGGTACAATGAGCAGTTCTTC CASSQGDWYNEQFF
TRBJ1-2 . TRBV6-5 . TGTGCCAGCAGTTACTCATGGAGATCTAACTATGGCTACACCTTC CASSYSWRSNYGYTF
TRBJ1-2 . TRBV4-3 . TGCGCCAGCAGCCACGGACAGAGATCTAACTATGGCTACACCTTC CASSHGQRSNYGYTF
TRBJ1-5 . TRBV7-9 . TGTGCCAGCAGGCCCCGGATCGGGGTTGGCAATCAGCCCCAGCATTTT CASRPRIGVGNQPQHF
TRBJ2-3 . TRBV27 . TGTGCCAGCAGTTTTAAGGTGCAGGGGCCAGATACGCAGTATTTT CASSFKVQGPDTQYF
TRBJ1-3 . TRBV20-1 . TGCAGTGCTAGTAGAGACAACTCTGGAAACACCATATATTTT CSASRDNSGNTIYF
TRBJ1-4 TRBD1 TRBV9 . TGTGCCAGCAGCTTGGAGGGGGCATTGGGTGAAAAACTGTTTTTT CASSLEGALGEKLFF
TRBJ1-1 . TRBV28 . TGTGCCAGCAGTTTGGAGGGCGTAAAGGCTTTCTTT CASSLEGVKAFF
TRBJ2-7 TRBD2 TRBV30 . TGTGCCTGGAGTGTTGGGGGGGTCTCCTACGAGCAGTACTTC CAWSVGGVSYEQYF
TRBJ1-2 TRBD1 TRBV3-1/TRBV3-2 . TGTGCCAGCAGCCAAGGGAGACAGGGGTTCTACACCTTC CASSQGRQGFYTF